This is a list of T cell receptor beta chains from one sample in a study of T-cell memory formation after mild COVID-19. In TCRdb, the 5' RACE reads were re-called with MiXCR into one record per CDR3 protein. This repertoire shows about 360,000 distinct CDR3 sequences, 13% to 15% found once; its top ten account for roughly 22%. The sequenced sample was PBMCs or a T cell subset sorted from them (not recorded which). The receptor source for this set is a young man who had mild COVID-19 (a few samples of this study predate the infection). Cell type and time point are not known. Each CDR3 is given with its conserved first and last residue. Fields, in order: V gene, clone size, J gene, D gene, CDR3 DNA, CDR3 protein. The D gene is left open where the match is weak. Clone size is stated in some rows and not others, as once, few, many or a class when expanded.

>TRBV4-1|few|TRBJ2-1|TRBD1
TGCGCCAGCAGCCGACAGGGGAATTGGCCCTACAATGAGCAGTTCTTC
CASSRQGNWPYNEQFF
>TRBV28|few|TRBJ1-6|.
TGTGCCAGCAGTCCAGGGGTGGGGGGCGGTTATTCACCCCTCCACTTT
CASSPGVGGGYSPLHF
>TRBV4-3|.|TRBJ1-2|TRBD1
TGCGCCAGCAGCCAAGATCGGCAGGGGGATGGCTACACCTTC
CASSQDRQGDGYTF
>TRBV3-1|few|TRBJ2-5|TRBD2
TGTGCCAGCAGCGTCTACGGGGGGGCACGGGAGACCCAGTACTTC
CASSVYGGARETQYF
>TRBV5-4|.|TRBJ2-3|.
TGTGCCTTTACAGGGCCCTTTAGCACAGATACGCAGTATTTT
CAFTGPFSTDTQYF
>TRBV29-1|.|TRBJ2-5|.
TGCAGCGTTGAGGGGGCCCCAACTCAAGAGACCCAGTACTTC
CSVEGAPTQETQYF
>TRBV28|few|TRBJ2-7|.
TGTGCCAGCAAAGGGCCTTCGGACTCCTACGAGCAGTACTTC
CASKGPSDSYEQYF
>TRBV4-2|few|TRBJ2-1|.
TGTGCCAGCAGCCAAGCCGGACCGTACAATGAGCAGTTCTTC
CASSQAGPYNEQFF
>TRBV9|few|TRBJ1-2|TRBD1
TGTGCCAGCAGCGCCGACTCCCGGGACAGGAACTATGGCTACACCTTC
CASSADSRDRNYGYTF
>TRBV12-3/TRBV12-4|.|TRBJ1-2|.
TGTGCCAGCAGTTTGTTAGCTAACTATGGCTACACCTTC
CASSLLANYGYTF
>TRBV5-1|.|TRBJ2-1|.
TGCGCCAGCAGCTTGGAGGGTCGGCACAATGAGCAGTTCTTC
CASSLEGRHNEQFF
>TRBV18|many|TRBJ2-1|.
TGTGCCAGCTCACCACCGGCGGGGACCGCCTACAATGAGCAGTTCTTC
CASSPPAGTAYNEQFF
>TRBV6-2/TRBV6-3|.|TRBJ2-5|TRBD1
TGTGCCAGCTACCCGGACAGGTACCAAGAGACCCAGTACTTC
CASYPDRYQETQYF
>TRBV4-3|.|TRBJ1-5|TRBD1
TGCGCCAGCAGCCAGTTCGACAGGGAAGGAAGCAATCAGCCCCAGCATTTT
CASSQFDREGSNQPQHF
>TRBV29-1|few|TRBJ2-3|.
TGCAGCGTTCGCGGGTTTGAAGATACGCAGTATTTT
CSVRGFEDTQYF
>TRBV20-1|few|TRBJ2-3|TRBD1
TGCAGTGCCGAGGGGACAGGGAGGACAGATACGCAGTATTTT
CSAEGTGRTDTQYF
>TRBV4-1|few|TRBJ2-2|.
TGCGCCAGCAGCCAAAACCCCAGTTTAGCCGGGGAGCTGTTTTTT
CASSQNPSLAGELFF
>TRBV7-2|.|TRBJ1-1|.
TGTGCCAGCAGCTTATTCGCACCGAACACTGAAGCTTTCTTT
CASSLFAPNTEAFF
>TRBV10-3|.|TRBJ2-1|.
TGTGCCATCAGTGAACGGGACGGCACCTACAATGAGCAGTTCTTC
CAISERDGTYNEQFF
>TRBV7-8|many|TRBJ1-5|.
TGTGCCAGCAGCCATATTAACTATAGCCCCAATCAGCCCCAGCATTTT
CASSHINYSPNQPQHF
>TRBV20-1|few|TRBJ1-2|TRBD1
TGCAGTGCTAGAGGCCAGGGGGACTATGGCTACACCTTC
CSARGQGDYGYTF
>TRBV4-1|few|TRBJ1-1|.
TGCGCCAGCAGCCTCAGACCGGCGCCTGGGTTCGACACTGAAGCTTTCTTT
CASSLRPAPGFDTEAFF
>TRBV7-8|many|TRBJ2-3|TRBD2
TGTGCCAGCAGCTTGACAGCGGGGGGGAACACAGATACGCAGTATTTT
CASSLTAGGNTDTQYF
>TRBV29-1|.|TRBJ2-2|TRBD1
TGCAGCGCGGGGGGGGACAGGGGCCACCGGGAGCTGTTTTTT
CSAGGDRGHRELFF
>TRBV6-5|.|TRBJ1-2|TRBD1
TGTGCCAGCAGTTACTCGAGGGGGGACAGTTATGGCTACACCTTC
CASSYSRGDSYGYTF
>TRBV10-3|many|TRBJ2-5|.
TGTGCCATCAGTGAAATTCAAGGGGAGACCCAGTACTTC
CAISEIQGETQYF
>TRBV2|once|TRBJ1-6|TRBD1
TGTGCCAGCAGTGCGTACGGGACAGCTAATAATTCACCCCTCCACTTT
CASSAYGTANNSPLHF
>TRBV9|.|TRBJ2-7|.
TGTGCCAGCAGTGATGGTGGCTACGAGCAGTACTTC
CASSDGGYEQYF
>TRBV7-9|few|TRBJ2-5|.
TGTGCCAGCAGCGCCGACTGGAGACAAGAGACCCAGTACTTC
CASSADWRQETQYF
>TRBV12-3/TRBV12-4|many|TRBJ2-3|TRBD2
TGTGCCAGCAGCCCCGGGACTAGCCTGGACACAGATACGCAGTATTTT
CASSPGTSLDTDTQYF
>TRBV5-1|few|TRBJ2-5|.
TGCGCCAGCAGCTTGGTAGGCTTGCCAGAGACCCAGTACTTC
CASSLVGLPETQYF
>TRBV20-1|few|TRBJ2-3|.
TGCAGTGCTAGAGGACATACGCAGTATTTT
CSARGHTQYF
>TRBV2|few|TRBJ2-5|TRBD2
TGTGCCAGCGGAGGACTAGCGGGACCCGAAGAGACCCAGTACTTC
CASGGLAGPEETQYF
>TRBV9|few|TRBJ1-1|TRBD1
TGTGCCAGCAACGCGGGGACAGGGGGCAGGAACACTGAAGCTTTCTTT
CASNAGTGGRNTEAFF
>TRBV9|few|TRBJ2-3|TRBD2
TGTGCCAGCAATCGAGCGGGGACCCCCACAGATACGCAGTATTTT
CASNRAGTPTDTQYF
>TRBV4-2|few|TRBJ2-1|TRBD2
TGTGCCAGCAGCCAAGTCAAACTAGCGGGGGGCGAGGATGAGCAGTTCTTC
CASSQVKLAGGEDEQFF